Listed here are 24 T cell receptor beta chains from one sample, sequenced in a study of early T cells in non-severe SARS-CoV-2 infection. TCRdb ran MiXCR on the 5' RACE reads and lists one entry per CDR3 protein. The table has some 28,000 distinct CDR3 sequences, less than 10% seen once. The sample was whole blood. These receptors were taken from an adult who was a healthcare worker with PCR-confirmed SARS-CoV-2 infection or an uninfected control (not recorded which).

The sample holds a few counts of this clonotype. The chain uses TRBV5-4 and TRBJ2-5; D might be TRBD2 (6 bases). Germline V gene data show CDR1 as SGHNT and CDR2 as YYREEE (reference sequence). Trimming took off 0 bases at V and 2 bases at J, with 11 bases between the two ends. The CDR3 is 15 amino acids. This chain's CDR3 is CASSLGLGSQETQYF. DNA for the CDR3: TGTGCCAGCAGCTTGGGACTAGGTTCGCAAGAGACCCAGTACTTC.

This chain joins TRBV20-1 and TRBJ1-3, with D possibly TRBD1 on 6 matching bases. In germline, CDR1 is DFQATT, CDR2 SNEGSKA (reference sequence). Trimming cost V 1 base and J 1 base, with 14 bases left between them. The CDR3 extends over 16 amino acids. The CDR3 DNA follows: TGCAGTGCTAGAGGCCCCGGGGGCTTTTCTGGAAACACCATATATTTT. This sequence encodes CSARGPGGFSGNTIYF.

In its sample, this clonotype was seen a few times. The V gene is TRBV2, the J gene TRBJ2-7, with D unresolved. The CDR3 spans 12 residues. The ends were cut back, 7 bases at V and 3 bases at J, with 10 bases in the middle. CDR1 is SNHLY and CDR2 is FYNNEI in the germline V gene. CDR3 sequence reads: CASTLGNYEQYF. CDR3 DNA: TGTGCCAGCACACTCGGCAACTACGAGCAGTACTTC.

In this sample, this clonotype turned up many times. The V and J genes are TRBV3-1 and TRBJ2-3; D not certain. V lost 4 bases, J lost 1 base, and 6 bases lay in between. The length of the CDR3 is 13 residues. The germline V gene has CDR1 LGHDT and CDR2 YNNKEL (reference sequence). The CDR3 nucleotides read TGTGCCAGCAGCCCGACTGGCACAGATACGCAGTATTTT. Protein product: CASSPTGTDTQYF.

This clonotype was recorded many times. The chain recombines TRBV6-2 or TRBV6-3 with TRBJ1-2, with D tentatively TRBD1 (6 bases). Between the trimmed V and J ends, which lost 6 bases and 5 bases, there was a span of 10 bases. Germline CDR1 is MNHEY and CDR2 is SVGEGT. The CDR3 extends over 12 amino acids. The CDR3 DNA reads as TGTGCCAGCAGACGACAGGTGTATGGCTACACCTTC. Translation gives CASRRQVYGYTF.

This clonotype has only a few counts. This may come from a read error, since a much larger clone is one base off. The chain joins TRBV7-2 to TRBJ2-5, with D unresolved. Germline V gene lookup returns CDR1 SGHTA and CDR2 FQGNSA. This CDR3 is built from 11 residues. With 1 base removed from V and 7 bases from J, the gap between germline ends came to 4 bases. The CDR3 spells CASSLGATQYF. In nucleotides, the CDR3 is TGTGCCAGCAGCTTAGGCGCGACCCAGTACTTC.

The V gene is TRBV3-1, the J gene TRBJ1-1, with a possible D match to TRBD1 (5 bases). Per the germline V gene, CDR1 is LGHDT and CDR2 is YNNKEL (reference sequence). V lost 4 bases and J 4 bases, leaving 19 bases between the germline ends. The CDR3 consists of 16 residues. CDR3 in DNA: TGTGCCAGCAGCCTCCTCTGGGGCGAAGGGGTCACTGAAGCTTTCTTT. Its protein product is CASSLLWGEGVTEAFF.

In this sample, this clonotype turned up many times. This rearrangement joins TRBV6-2 or TRBV6-3 to TRBJ2-2; D gene uncertain. There are 12 residues in the CDR3. Trimming took 9 bases from V and 1 from J, leaving 6 bases between them. Germline V lookup: CDR1 MNHEY, CDR2 SVGEGT. This CDR3 reads CASGGNTGELFF. CDR3 DNA sequence: TGTGCCAGTGGCGGGAACACCGGGGAGCTGTTTTTT.

The J gene is TRBJ2-5, the V gene TRBV10-3, with 7 bases aligning to TRBD1. This CDR3 comprises 15 residues. The junction had 10 bases not matched to a gene; V was cut back by 6 bases and J by 3 bases. The germline CDR1 and CDR2 sequences are ENHRY and SYGVKD. The CDR3 bases are TGTGCCATCAGCGGAGAGACAGGGTTTAAAGAGACCCAGTACTTC. Translating gives CAISGETGFKETQYF.

This clonotype was counted many times. The gene calls are TRBV20-1 and TRBJ2-2, with 10 bases fitting TRBD2. The CDR3 extends over 18 amino acids. Looked up from germline, CDR1 is DFQATT and CDR2 is SNEGSKA (reference sequence). Unmatched junction bases numbered 20, after V lost 6 bases and J lost 7 bases. The CDR3 reads CSAPASGGLGPAGGELFF. DNA of the CDR3: TGCAGTGCCCCCGCTAGCGGGGGTTTGGGCCCGGCAGGCGGGGAGCTGTTTTTT.

This clonotype was observed at least ten times. The CDR3 DNA sequence: TGTGCCAGCAGTGAATCTGACAGTACTCAGCCCCAGCATTTT. Protein sequence: CASSESDSTQPQHF. The chain couples TRBV2 to TRBJ1-5, with D maybe TRBD1 (5 bases). The length of the CDR3 is 14 residues. V was cut by 2 bases and J by 6 bases, with 11 bases left in between. Germline V gives CDR1 SNHLY, CDR2 FYNNEI.

This clonotype showed up many times. This chain links TRBV6-5 with TRBJ2-7, with D tentatively TRBD1 or TRBD2 (5 bases each). This CDR3 comprises 13 residues. Germline V gene lookup returns CDR1 MNHEY and CDR2 SVGAGI. V lost 6 bases, J lost 6 bases, and 15 bases lay in between. This CDR3 reads CASRIGTSGEQYF. Here the CDR3 DNA reads TGTGCCAGCAGAATAGGGACGTCGGGCGAGCAGTACTTC.

This clonotype was recorded many times. The V and J genes are TRBV19 and TRBJ2-1; maybe TRBD1 (6 bases). The CDR3 runs 14 residues. The ends were cut back, 9 bases at V and 0 bases at J, with 12 bases in the middle. From germline, CDR1 is LNHDA and CDR2 SQIVND (reference sequence). CDR3 DNA sequence: TGTGCCAGCCACAGGGAGAGCTCCTACAATGAGCAGTTCTTC. The encoded protein is CASHRESSYNEQFF.

The rearrangement links TRBV20-1 to TRBJ2-5; D possibly uses TRBD1 or TRBD2 (6 bases each). The CDR3 is made up of 12 amino acids. Germline lookup yields CDR1 DFQATT and CDR2 SNEGSKA (reference sequence). V lost 3 bases and J lost 3, with 8 bases in between. The CDR3 sequence: CSASGGKETQYF. For the CDR3, the DNA is TGCAGTGCTAGCGGGGGCAAAGAGACCCAGTACTTC.

This clonotype was found many times. This sequence joins TRBV2 and TRBJ2-5, with 9 bases aligning to TRBD2. The junction had 10 bases not matched to a gene; V was cut back by 3 bases and J by 5 bases. The germline gives CDR1 SNHLY, CDR2 FYNNEI. The CDR3 length is 16 residues. The CDR3 sequence: CASSDSGLARKETQYF. The CDR3 DNA reads TGTGCCAGCAGTGATTCGGGACTAGCCCGCAAGGAGACCCAGTACTTC. The whole variable domain, filled in from reference TRBV2 and TRBJ2-5, reads EPEVTQTPSHQVTQMGQEVILRCVPISNHLYFYWYRQILGQKVEFLVSFYNNEISEKSEIFDDQFSVERPDGSNFTLKIRSTKLEDSAMYFCASSDSGLARKETQYFGPGTRLLVL.

The gene calls are TRBV12-3 or TRBV12-4 and TRBJ2-5; 8 bases match TRBD1. The CDR3 extends over 14 amino acids. The V gene end was trimmed by 6 bases and the J gene end by 5 bases; junction bases not matched to a gene: 8. The CDR3 loop is CASRRGQGSETQYF. For the CDR3, the DNA is TGTGCCAGCAGACGTGGACAGGGAAGCGAGACCCAGTACTTC.

The table lists this clonotype with many counts. The V call is TRBV2, the J call TRBJ1-5, with TRBD1 identical over 8 bases. The V segment lost 6 bases and the J segment 0 bases; nucleotides outside the gene matches: 4. Germline values: CDR1 SNHLY, CDR2 FYNNEI. This CDR3 spans 15 amino acids. The CDR3 reads CASSPGQDSNQPQHF. The CDR3 DNA reads as TGTGCCAGCAGCCCGGGACAGGATAGCAATCAGCCCCAGCATTTT.

This clonotype appeared many times. The genes are TRBV29-1 and TRBJ1-1; unclear D gene. Germline V gene data show CDR1 as SQVTM and CDR2 as ANQGSEA. The CDR3 is 10 residues long. V lost 7 bases, J lost 7 bases, and 10 bases lay in between. The CDR3 DNA reads as TGCAGCGCCCAGACCGGTGAAGCTTTCTTT. The encoded protein is CSAQTGEAFF.

V and J are TRBV3-1 and TRBJ2-2; no definite D call. CDR1 is LGHDT and CDR2 is YNNKEL in the germline V gene (reference sequence). V dropped 1 base and J dropped 5 bases, with 5 bases sitting between them. The CDR3 is 13 amino acids. The CDR3 DNA reads as TGTGCCAGCAGCCAAGCAGGAACCGGGGAGCTGTTTTTT. It is translated as CASSQAGTGELFF.

This CDR3 reads CAISESQGGIQPQHF. CDR3 coding DNA: TGTGCCATCAGTGAGTCTCAGGGCGGTATTCAGCCCCAGCATTTT. The V and J genes are TRBV10-3 and TRBJ1-5, with D maybe TRBD1 (5 bases). The germline CDR1 and CDR2 sequences are ENHRY and SYGVKD. The CDR3 extends over 15 amino acids. With 0 bases removed from V and 6 bases from J, the gap between germline ends came to 12 bases.

This clonotype was found a few times. The V gene is TRBV5-1, the J gene TRBJ2-3; TRBD2 matches at 13 bases. Germline-derived CDR1 and CDR2 are SGHRS and YFSETQ. The CDR3 loop spans 16 amino acids. V lost 4 bases to trimming and J lost 5 bases; unmatched junction nucleotides: 7. DNA of the CDR3: TGCGCCAGCAGCCCCGGACTAGCGGGGGCGCGAGATACGCAGTATTTT. It encodes CASSPGLAGARDTQYF.

This clonotype was observed at least ten times. This chain links TRBV2 with TRBJ2-1, with 7 bases aligning to TRBD1. Germline CDR1 is SNHLY and CDR2 is FYNNEI. V trimming: 7 bases; J trimming: 5 bases; junction bases outside the gene matches: 8. The CDR3 has 14 amino acids. This CDR3 reads CASKPGQQNNEQFF. The CDR3 nucleotides read TGTGCCAGCAAACCGGGACAGCAAAACAATGAGCAGTTCTTC.

This clonotype has more than one count but fewer than ten. The chain uses TRBV5-1 and TRBJ2-1; D is uncertain. The germline gives CDR1 SGHRS, CDR2 YFSETQ. This CDR3 is built from 15 residues. Trimming took off 0 bases at V and 5 bases at J, with 12 bases between the two ends. The CDR3 spells CASSLAVFRDNEQFF. Here the CDR3 DNA reads TGCGCCAGCAGCTTGGCAGTTTTCCGAGACAATGAGCAGTTCTTC.

This clonotype occurred many times. The J gene is TRBJ2-7, the V gene TRBV3-1, with 7 positions matching TRBD1. V gave up 2 bases and J gave up 4 bases; unmatched junction bases: 14. The CDR3 length is 17 residues. Germline V gene sequence: CDR1 LGHDT, CDR2 YNNKEL (reference sequence). This CDR3 is CASSQIGGWDSPYEQYF. The CDR3 DNA reads TGTGCCAGCAGCCAAATAGGGGGCTGGGACAGCCCATACGAGCAGTACTTC.